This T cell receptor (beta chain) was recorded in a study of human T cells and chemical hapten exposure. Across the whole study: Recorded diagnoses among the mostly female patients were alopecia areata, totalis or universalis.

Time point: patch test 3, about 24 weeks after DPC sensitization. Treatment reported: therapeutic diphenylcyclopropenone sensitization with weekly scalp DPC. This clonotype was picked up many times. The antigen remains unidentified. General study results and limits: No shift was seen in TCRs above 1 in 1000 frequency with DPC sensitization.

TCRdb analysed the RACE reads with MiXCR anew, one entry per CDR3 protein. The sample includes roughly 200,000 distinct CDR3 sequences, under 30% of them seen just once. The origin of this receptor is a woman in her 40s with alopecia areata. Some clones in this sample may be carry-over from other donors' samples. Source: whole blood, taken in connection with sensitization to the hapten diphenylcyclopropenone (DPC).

In nucleotides, the CDR3 is TGTGCCAGCAGTTCACCGGGACAGGAGGACGAGCAGTACTTC. Translating gives CASSSPGQEDEQYF. The chain couples TRBV28 to TRBJ2-7, with 8 bases fitting TRBD1. Germline loops: CDR1 MDHEN, CDR2 SYDVKM. With V trimmed by 4 bases and J by 5 bases, 7 bases remained unmatched. The CDR3 covers 14 residues.